In its sample, the clone carrying this T cell receptor beta chain was seen a few times. As yet, its antigen is unknown. This was a survey-level run. Sequenced by immunoSEQ multiplex PCR; TCRdb stores in-frame clones only, minus some. Seen here are fewer than 30,000 clones, around 78% observed once, and the top ten hold around 0.99%. The sample comes from a study of STAT5B mutations in CD4+ large granular lymphocyte leukemia. Germline V gene sequence: CDR1 MGHDK, CDR2 SYGVNS. The CDR3 is made up of 16 amino acids. With 6 bases removed from V and 1 base from J, the gap between germline ends came to 15 bases. Study-wide points: Higher CD4+ than CD8+ T-LGLL clonality might reflect small sample size.

This chain joins TRBV25-1 and TRBJ2-2, with a weak D call TRBD1 (6 bases). The sequencing input was CD4+ T cells from blood buffy coats. The receptor was isolated from a human donor in good health. The CDR3 coding sequence is TGTGCCAGCAGCAACAGGGTCGTCGGGAACACCGGGGAGCTGTTTTTT. This sequence encodes CASSNRVVGNTGELFF.